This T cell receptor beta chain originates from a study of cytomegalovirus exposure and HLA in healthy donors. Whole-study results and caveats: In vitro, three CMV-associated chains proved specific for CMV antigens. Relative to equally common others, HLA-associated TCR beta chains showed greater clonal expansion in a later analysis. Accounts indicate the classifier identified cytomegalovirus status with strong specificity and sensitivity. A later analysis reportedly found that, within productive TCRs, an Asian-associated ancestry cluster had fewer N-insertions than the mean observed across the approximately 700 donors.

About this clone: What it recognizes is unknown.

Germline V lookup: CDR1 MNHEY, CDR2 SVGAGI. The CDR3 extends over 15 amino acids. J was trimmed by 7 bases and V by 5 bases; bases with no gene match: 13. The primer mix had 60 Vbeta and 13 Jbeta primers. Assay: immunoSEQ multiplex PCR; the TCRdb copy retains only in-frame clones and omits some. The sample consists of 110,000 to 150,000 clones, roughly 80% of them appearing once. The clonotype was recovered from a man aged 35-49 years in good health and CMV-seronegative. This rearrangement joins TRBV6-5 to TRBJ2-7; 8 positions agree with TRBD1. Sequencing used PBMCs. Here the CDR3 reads CASSLSGTGRGEQYF. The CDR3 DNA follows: TGTGCCAGCAGTCTCTCCGGGACAGGTAGAGGAGAGCAGTACTTC.